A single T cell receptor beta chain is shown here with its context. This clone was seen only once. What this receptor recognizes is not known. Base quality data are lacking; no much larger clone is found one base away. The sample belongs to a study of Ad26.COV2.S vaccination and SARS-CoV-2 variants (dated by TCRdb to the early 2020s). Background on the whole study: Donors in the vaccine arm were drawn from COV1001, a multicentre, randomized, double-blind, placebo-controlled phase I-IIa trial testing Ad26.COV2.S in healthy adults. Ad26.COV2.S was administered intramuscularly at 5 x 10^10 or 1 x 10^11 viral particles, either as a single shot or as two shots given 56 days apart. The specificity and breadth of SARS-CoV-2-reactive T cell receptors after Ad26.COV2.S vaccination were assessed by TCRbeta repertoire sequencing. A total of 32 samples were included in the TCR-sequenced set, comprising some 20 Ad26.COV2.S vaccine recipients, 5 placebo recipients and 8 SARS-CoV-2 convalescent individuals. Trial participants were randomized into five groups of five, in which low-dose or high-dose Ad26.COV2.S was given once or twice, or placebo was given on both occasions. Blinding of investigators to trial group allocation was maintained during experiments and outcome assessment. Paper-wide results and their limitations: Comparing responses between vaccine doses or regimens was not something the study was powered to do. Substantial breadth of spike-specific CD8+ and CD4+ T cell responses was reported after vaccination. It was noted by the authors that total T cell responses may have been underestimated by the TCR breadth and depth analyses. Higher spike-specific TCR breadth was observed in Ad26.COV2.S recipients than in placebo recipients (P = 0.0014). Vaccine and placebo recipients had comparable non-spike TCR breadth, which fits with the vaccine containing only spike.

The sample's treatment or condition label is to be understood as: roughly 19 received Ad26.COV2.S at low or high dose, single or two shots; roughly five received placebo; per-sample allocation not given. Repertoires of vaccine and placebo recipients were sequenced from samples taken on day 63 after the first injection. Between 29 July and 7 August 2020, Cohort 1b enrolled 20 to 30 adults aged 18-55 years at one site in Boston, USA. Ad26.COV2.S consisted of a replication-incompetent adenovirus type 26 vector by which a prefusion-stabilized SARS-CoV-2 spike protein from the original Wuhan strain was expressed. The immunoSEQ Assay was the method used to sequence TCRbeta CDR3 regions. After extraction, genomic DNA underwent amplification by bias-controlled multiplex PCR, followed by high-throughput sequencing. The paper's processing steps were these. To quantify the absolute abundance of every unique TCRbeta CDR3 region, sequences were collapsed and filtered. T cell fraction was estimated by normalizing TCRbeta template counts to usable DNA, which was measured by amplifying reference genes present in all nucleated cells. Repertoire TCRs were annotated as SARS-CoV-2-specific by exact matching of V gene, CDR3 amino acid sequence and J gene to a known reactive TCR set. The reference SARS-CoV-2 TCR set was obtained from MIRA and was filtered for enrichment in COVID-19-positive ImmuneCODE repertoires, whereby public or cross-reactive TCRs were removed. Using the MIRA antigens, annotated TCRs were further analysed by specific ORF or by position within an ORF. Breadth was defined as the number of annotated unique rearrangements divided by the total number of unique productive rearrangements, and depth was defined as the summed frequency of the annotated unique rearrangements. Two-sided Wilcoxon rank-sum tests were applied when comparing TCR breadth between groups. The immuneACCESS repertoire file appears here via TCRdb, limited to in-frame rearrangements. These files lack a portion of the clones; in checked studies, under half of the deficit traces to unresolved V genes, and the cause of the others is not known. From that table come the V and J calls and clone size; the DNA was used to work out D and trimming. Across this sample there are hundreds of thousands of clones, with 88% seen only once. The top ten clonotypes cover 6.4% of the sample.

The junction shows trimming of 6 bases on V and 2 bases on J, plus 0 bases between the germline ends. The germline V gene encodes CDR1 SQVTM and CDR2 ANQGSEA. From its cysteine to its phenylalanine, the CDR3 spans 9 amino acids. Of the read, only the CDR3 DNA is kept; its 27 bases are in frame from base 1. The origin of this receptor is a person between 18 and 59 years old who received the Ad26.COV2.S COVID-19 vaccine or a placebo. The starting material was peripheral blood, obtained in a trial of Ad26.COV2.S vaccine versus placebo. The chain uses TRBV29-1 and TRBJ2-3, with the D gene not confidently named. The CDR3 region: CSVTDTQYF. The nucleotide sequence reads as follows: TGCAGCGTCACAGATACGCAGTATTTT.